This is a list of T cell receptor beta chains from one sample in a study of T-cell reconstitution after alpha-beta-depleted transplantation in children. Each CDR3 protein gets one entry after TCRdb re-called the PCR reads with MiXCR. The data contain more than 120,000 distinct CDR3 sequences, roughly 8.8% of them singletons. The sample here was PBMCs, mostly from graft donor cells, taken 180 days after TCRalphabeta/CD19-depleted stem cell transplant. Receptors were obtained from a female patient aged 2-9 years who had a stem cell transplant for congenital amegakaryocytic thrombocytopenia, so the T cells may come from the graft donor. The CDR3 runs from the conserved cysteine through the conserved F or W. A D gene is named only where the DNA matches it firmly. Clone size appears in some rows only: once, few, many, or a class for an expanded clone.

D gene: TRBD1
V gene: TRBV10-3
clone size: many
J gene: TRBJ1-1
CDR3 DNA: TGTGCCATCAGCCCCGGACAGGGGATGGGGAACACTGAAGCTTTCTTT
CDR3 protein: CAISPGQGMGNTEAFF

D gene: .
V gene: TRBV9
clone size: many
J gene: TRBJ1-6
CDR3 DNA: TGTGCCAGCAGCGGTAAGGAAGGCATCACAATTTCACCCCTCCACTTT
CDR3 protein: CASSGKEGITISPLHF

D gene: .
V gene: TRBV6-1
clone size: many
J gene: TRBJ2-3
CDR3 DNA: TGTGCCAGCAGTGCCACCCGGGACACGAACACAGATACGCAGTATTTT
CDR3 protein: CASSATRDTNTDTQYF

D gene: .
V gene: TRBV5-6
clone size: few
J gene: TRBJ2-2
CDR3 DNA: TGTGCCAGCAGCTTTGGTTATCCGAACACCGGGGAGCTGTTTTTT
CDR3 protein: CASSFGYPNTGELFF

D gene: .
V gene: TRBV18
clone size: many
J gene: TRBJ1-5
CDR3 DNA: TGTGCCAGCTCACCACGCGGCAATCAGCCCCAGCATTTT
CDR3 protein: CASSPRGNQPQHF

D gene: .
V gene: TRBV29-1
clone size: many
J gene: TRBJ2-2
CDR3 DNA: TGCAGCGTGAAGGCGGATCCCACCGGGGAGCTGTTTTTT
CDR3 protein: CSVKADPTGELFF

D gene: .
V gene: TRBV5-1
clone size: many
J gene: TRBJ2-4
CDR3 DNA: TGCGCCAGCAGCTTGGAGGGTAGCGGAGCCAAAAACATTCAGTACTTC
CDR3 protein: CASSLEGSGAKNIQYF

D gene: TRBD1
V gene: TRBV7-9
clone size: many
J gene: TRBJ2-2
CDR3 DNA: TGTGCCAGCAGCCCCACGGTAGCCCGGGACAGGGGAGACACCGGGGAGCTGTTTTTT
CDR3 protein: CASSPTVARDRGDTGELFF

D gene: .
V gene: TRBV30
clone size: .
J gene: TRBJ1-2
CDR3 DNA: TGTGCCTGGATTCCGCCCAGGATTAACTATGGCTACACCTTC
CDR3 protein: CAWIPPRINYGYTF

D gene: .
V gene: TRBV5-1
clone size: many
J gene: TRBJ1-5
CDR3 DNA: TGCGCCAGCAGCTCGGGTCTCGGGGGGCCCCAGCATTTT
CDR3 protein: CASSSGLGGPQHF

D gene: TRBD1
V gene: TRBV20-1
clone size: .
J gene: TRBJ2-6
CDR3 DNA: TGCAGTGCTAGGGGGGACAGGGAAGGTTCTGTGGCCAACGTCCTGACTTTC
CDR3 protein: CSARGDREGSVANVLTF

D gene: .
V gene: TRBV28
clone size: few
J gene: TRBJ1-1
CDR3 DNA: TGTGCCAGCATCTATTTTGGAGGGCACACTGAAGCTTTCTTT
CDR3 protein: CASIYFGGHTEAFF

D gene: TRBD2
V gene: TRBV12-5
clone size: many
J gene: TRBJ2-1
CDR3 DNA: TGTGCTAGTGGTTTGGTACTGGTCCGGGAGGGCCATTTAGAGCAGTTCTTC
CDR3 protein: CASGLVLVREGHLEQFF

D gene: .
V gene: TRBV20-1
clone size: few
J gene: TRBJ2-3
CDR3 DNA: TGCAGTGCCACCGGGGGGCTACGGACAGATACGCAGTATTTT
CDR3 protein: CSATGGLRTDTQYF

D gene: .
V gene: TRBV10-3
clone size: many
J gene: TRBJ2-3
CDR3 DNA: TGTGCCATCAGTGGGGCGGTAGATACGCAGTATTTT
CDR3 protein: CAISGAVDTQYF

D gene: .
V gene: TRBV5-1
clone size: .
J gene: TRBJ2-1
CDR3 DNA: TGCGCCAGCAGGTTCGGTTGCGGCACGTCCTACAATGAGCAGTTCTTC
CDR3 protein: CASRFGCGTSYNEQFF

D gene: .
V gene: TRBV20-1
clone size: many
J gene: TRBJ1-2
CDR3 DNA: TGCAGTGCTAGCTCAGCCGGCGGTGGCTACACCTTC
CDR3 protein: CSASSAGGGYTF

D gene: TRBD2
V gene: TRBV7-2
clone size: .
J gene: TRBJ2-7
CDR3 DNA: TGTGCCAGCAGCTTTGTAGCGGGAGAGGAGTACGAGCAGTACTTC
CDR3 protein: CASSFVAGEEYEQYF

D gene: .
V gene: TRBV5-1
clone size: .
J gene: TRBJ2-6
CDR3 DNA: TGCGCCAGCAGCCAAGTCTGGGGGCCGGCTGGGGCCAACGTCCTGACTTTC
CDR3 protein: CASSQVWGPAGANVLTF

D gene: .
V gene: TRBV7-2
clone size: many
J gene: TRBJ2-6
CDR3 DNA: TGTGCCAGCAGCTTATTCGGGGCTGGGGCCAACGTCCTGACTTTC
CDR3 protein: CASSLFGAGANVLTF

D gene: TRBD2
V gene: TRBV20-1
clone size: many
J gene: TRBJ2-3
CDR3 DNA: TGCAGTGTCCGGGGACTAGCGGGAGTGCAGTATTTT
CDR3 protein: CSVRGLAGVQYF

D gene: .
V gene: TRBV20-1
clone size: .
J gene: TRBJ1-5
CDR3 DNA: TGCAGTGCTAGAGATGTCGGAATTCAGCCCCAGCATTTT
CDR3 protein: CSARDVGIQPQHF

D gene: .
V gene: TRBV5-8
clone size: many
J gene: TRBJ1-4
CDR3 DNA: TGTGCCAGCAGCTTTTGGGGTCTCGTAAAACTGTTTTTT
CDR3 protein: CASSFWGLVKLFF

D gene: .
V gene: TRBV4-2
clone size: many
J gene: TRBJ2-1
CDR3 DNA: TGTGCCAGCAGCCAAGATGGGAATAAACCCCAGTTCTTC
CDR3 protein: CASSQDGNKPQFF

D gene: .
V gene: TRBV27
clone size: .
J gene: TRBJ1-5
CDR3 DNA: TGTACCTTCAGTTTAAGCCCGCGGGAACAGCCCCAGCATTTT
CDR3 protein: CTFSLSPREQPQHF

D gene: TRBD2
V gene: TRBV20-1
clone size: .
J gene: TRBJ2-3
CDR3 DNA: TGCAGTGCAAACCTAGCGGGAGGTCAGGGAGGGACAGATACGCAGTATTTT
CDR3 protein: CSANLAGGQGGTDTQYF

D gene: TRBD1
V gene: TRBV12-3/TRBV12-4
clone size: few
J gene: TRBJ1-5
CDR3 DNA: TGTGCCAGCAGTACGACAGGGGGCCGGGATCAGCCCCAGCATTTT
CDR3 protein: CASSTTGGRDQPQHF

D gene: TRBD2
V gene: TRBV5-1
clone size: .
J gene: TRBJ2-5
CDR3 DNA: TGCGCCAGCAGCCCCGGACGGCTAGCGGGGCTTTCCCAAGAGACCCAGTACTTC
CDR3 protein: CASSPGRLAGLSQETQYF

D gene: TRBD1
V gene: TRBV5-4
clone size: many
J gene: TRBJ2-2
CDR3 DNA: TGTGCCAGCAGCTTCGACAGGGGAGACACCGGGGAGCTGTTTTTT
CDR3 protein: CASSFDRGDTGELFF

D gene: .
V gene: TRBV20-1
clone size: .
J gene: TRBJ1-2
CDR3 DNA: TGCAGTGCTAAAGCGCTCTACAGTGCCATCAACTATGGCTACACCTTC
CDR3 protein: CSAKALYSAINYGYTF

D gene: .
V gene: TRBV20-1
clone size: many
J gene: TRBJ2-7
CDR3 DNA: TGCAGTGCTAGTGTCACGGACACCTACGAGCAGTACTTC
CDR3 protein: CSASVTDTYEQYF

D gene: .
V gene: TRBV10-3
clone size: many
J gene: TRBJ1-1
CDR3 DNA: TGTGCCATCAGTGAACCGGGAGAGAACACTGAAGCTTTCTTT
CDR3 protein: CAISEPGENTEAFF

D gene: .
V gene: TRBV5-1
clone size: many
J gene: TRBJ1-1
CDR3 DNA: TGCGCCAGCAGCTTGGGCCCAGGCCGGAACAGGAAAAGGATCGGCACTGAAGCTTTCTTT
CDR3 protein: CASSLGPGRNRKRIGTEAFF

D gene: TRBD1
V gene: TRBV5-1
clone size: many
J gene: TRBJ2-6
CDR3 DNA: TGCGCCAGCAGCTTGGTTCCAGGGGGCCGTGGGGCCAACGTCCTGACTTTC
CDR3 protein: CASSLVPGGRGANVLTF

D gene: .
V gene: TRBV27
clone size: .
J gene: TRBJ2-7
CDR3 DNA: TGTGCCAGCAGGATAGGGCGGGACTTAAACGAGCAGTACTTC
CDR3 protein: CASRIGRDLNEQYF

D gene: .
V gene: TRBV20-1
clone size: many
J gene: TRBJ2-7
CDR3 DNA: TGCAGTGCTAGAACGGTACACTACGAGCAGTACTTC
CDR3 protein: CSARTVHYEQYF

D gene: TRBD2
V gene: TRBV20-1
clone size: many
J gene: TRBJ2-1
CDR3 DNA: TGCAGTGCTTATAATCATTTAGCGGGAGCTCGGGATGAGCAGTTCTTC
CDR3 protein: CSAYNHLAGARDEQFF

D gene: .
V gene: TRBV12-3/TRBV12-4
clone size: .
J gene: TRBJ1-2
CDR3 DNA: TGTGCCAGCAGCACGGATCGGCTTCATGGCTACACCTTC
CDR3 protein: CASSTDRLHGYTF

D gene: .
V gene: TRBV4-2
clone size: many
J gene: TRBJ2-2
CDR3 DNA: TGTGCCAGCAGCCACTACACCGGGGAGCTGTTTTTT
CDR3 protein: CASSHYTGELFF

D gene: .
V gene: TRBV20-1
clone size: many
J gene: TRBJ1-4
CDR3 DNA: TGCAGTGCTAGAGATCGACGGGCAGAAAAACTGTTTTTT
CDR3 protein: CSARDRRAEKLFF

D gene: .
V gene: TRBV10-3
clone size: many
J gene: TRBJ1-1
CDR3 DNA: TGTGCCATCAGTCTGGACAGCTCGAACACTGAAGCTTTCTTT
CDR3 protein: CAISLDSSNTEAFF